These 6 T cell receptor beta chains were sequenced from one sample in a study of Ad26.COV2.S vaccination and SARS-CoV-2 variants (dated by TCRdb to about 2021). Taken with the paper, the label for treatment or condition translates to: roughly 18 received Ad26.COV2.S at low or high dose, single or two shots; 5 received placebo; per-sample allocation not given. Repertoires of vaccine and placebo recipients were sequenced from samples collected on day 63 after the first injection. The protocol used for the library was the immunoSEQ multiplex PCR assay. TCRdb took over this immuneACCESS table, retaining in-frame rearrangements with V and J assigned. Such tables are incomplete; in checked studies, under half of the missing clones stem from an unresolved V gene, and the remainder is unexplained. A total of 350,000 to 500,000 clones appear in this sample, roughly 90% of them only once. The ten largest account for more than 9% of the sample.

The material was peripheral blood, obtained in a trial of Ad26.COV2.S vaccine versus placebo. These receptors were collected from a person between 18 and 65 years old who received the Ad26.COV2.S COVID-19 vaccine or a placebo.

The chain recombines TRBV5-4 with TRBJ1-5; D is unresolved. Per germline, CDR1 SGHNT and CDR2 YYREEE (reference sequence). Trimming pared 1 base from V and 2 bases from J, leaving 7 bases between. The CDR3 spans 14 residues. CDR3 in amino acids: CASSLNGGNQPQHF. CDR3 bases: TGTGCCAGCAGCTTGAATGGGGGCAATCAGCCCCAGCATTTT.

This clone was seen just once. The CDR3 sequence: CASSQTGSSGNEQFF. CDR3 DNA: TGCGCCAGCAGCCAAACCGGGTCTAGCGGGAATGAGCAGTTCTTC. This rearrangement joins TRBV4-1 to TRBJ2-1, with TRBD2 matching 8 bases. The CDR3 spans 15 residues. Germline-derived CDR1 and CDR2 are MGHRA and YSYEKL. V lost 2 bases to trimming and J lost 7 bases; unmatched junction nucleotides: 7.

This clone showed up just a few times. J is TRBJ2-2 and V is TRBV9, with 7 bases that match TRBD1. The CDR3 totals 14 residues. The germline gives CDR1 SGDLS, CDR2 YYNGEE. V trimming: 6 bases; J trimming: 4 bases; junction bases outside the gene matches: 6. CDR3 sequence (DNA): TGTGCCAGCACACGAGCAGGGGGCACCGGGGAGCTGTTTTTT. It is translated as CASTRAGGTGELFF.

The V gene is TRBV9, the J gene TRBJ2-7, with 7 bases fitting TRBD1. Per the germline V gene, CDR1 is SGDLS and CDR2 is YYNGEE. The CDR3 loop spans 16 amino acids. The trim removed 3 bases at V and 2 bases at J, leaving 11 bases unmatched. CDR3 nucleotides: TGTGCCAGCAGCGCTTCCCGGACAGGCCGTACCTACGAGCAGTACTTC. Translation: CASSASRTGRTYEQYF.

J is TRBJ2-7 and V is TRBV9; weak D call: TRBD1 (6 bases). The CDR3 is made up of 16 amino acids. The V gene's germline CDR1 is SGDLS and CDR2 YYNGEE. V shed 0 bases and J shed 0 bases, with 13 bases lying between them. The CDR3 sequence is CASSVGQATNSYEQYF. The CDR3 region has the DNA TGTGCCAGCAGCGTAGGACAGGCGACCAACTCCTACGAGCAGTACTTC.

V is TRBV10-2 and J is TRBJ2-1, with TRBD2 matching over 15 bases. The length of the CDR3 is 15 residues. Germline values: CDR1 WSHSY, CDR2 SAAADI. V lost 10 bases, J lost 11 bases, and 12 bases stayed unmatched. The CDR3 loop is CATWTSGRGYKQQFF. In DNA, the CDR3 is TGCGCCACCTGGACTAGCGGGAGGGGATACAAACAGCAGTTCTTC.